This record concerns one T cell receptor (beta chain) sequence. The antigen remains undetermined. It was with 60 Vbeta and 13 Jbeta primers that the PCR ran. The method was immunoSEQ multiplex PCR; TCRdb's version includes in-frame clones alone and lacks a portion of them. The sample shows tens of thousands of clones, roughly 79% of them seen only once. The data belong to a study of cytomegalovirus exposure and HLA in healthy donors. Study conclusions and caveats: Across donors, presence/absence analyses took sequencing depth to be roughly uniform. In an earlier analysis, productive rearrangement rates for most beta V segments clustered near 87% or 30%. Analysis was carried out at a later point, and it linked a missense DCLRE1C variant to TCR beta V- and J-gene trimming. Certain indistinguishable V segments, among them TRBV6-2 and TRBV6-3, were excluded.

Deletions cut 3 bases from V and 3 bases from J, with 18 bases between. CDR1 ENHRY and CDR2 SYGVKD come from the germline V gene. The CDR3 has 16 residues. The chain recombines TRBV10-3 with TRBJ2-7, with D tentatively TRBD2 (5 bases). The specimen was PBMCs. The clonotype was recovered from a middle-aged man in good health and CMV-seronegative. The CDR3 DNA reads as TGTGCCATCAGTGAACGGGGTTTCGGTGGGGACTACGAGCAGTACTTC. Translation: CAISERGFGGDYEQYF.